This is a list of T cell receptor beta chains from one sample in a study of T cell changes during pregnancy in multiple sclerosis. Sequenced by immunoSEQ multiplex PCR; TCRdb stores in-frame clones only, minus some. The repertoire holds under 65,000 clones, with 85% to 95% as singletons. The specimen was CD8+ T cells from peripheral blood mononuclear cells, collected in the second trimester of pregnancy. These receptors were collected from a female donor with multiple sclerosis, enrolled in a pregnancy study. The CDR3 runs from the conserved cysteine through the conserved F or W. D genes are given only for firm matches. Rows may omit the clone size; those that give it use once, few, many or a size class.

abundance,v_gene,j_gene,d_gene,CDR3aa,CDR3nt
-,TRBV28,TRBJ1-4,-,CASTPTALDEKLFF,TGTGCCAGCACACCGACAGCGCTGGATGAAAAACTGTTTTTT
-,TRBV6-5,TRBJ1-1,TRBD1,CASSSPGTGATEAFF,TGTGCCAGCAGTTCCCCCGGGACAGGGGCCACTGAAGCTTTCTTT
once,TRBV7-2,TRBJ2-7,-,CASSLGRSYEQYF,TGTGCCAGCAGCTTAGGTCGTTCCTACGAGCAGTACTTC
-,TRBV19,TRBJ2-7,TRBD1,CASSHYPTGGGYEQYF,TGTGCCAGTAGCCACTACCCGACAGGGGGCGGCTACGAGCAGTACTTC
-,TRBV6-1,TRBJ2-1,-,CASRPLAGLANEQFF,TGTGCCAGCAGGCCCCTGGCGGGACTGGCCAATGAGCAGTTCTTC
-,TRBV5-4,TRBJ1-2,TRBD1,CASSSWDRGNPNYGYTF,TGTGCCAGCAGCTCATGGGACAGGGGGAACCCGAACTATGGCTACACCTTC
-,TRBV30,TRBJ2-1,TRBD2,CAWSGLAGDNEQFF,TGTGCCTGGAGTGGACTAGCGGGAGATAATGAGCAGTTCTTC
-,TRBV19,TRBJ2-1,TRBD2,CASSIDLPSGRGNEQFF,TGTGCCAGTAGTATAGATCTCCCTAGCGGGAGGGGCAATGAGCAGTTCTTC
once,TRBV11-1,TRBJ2-7,TRBD1,CASSLGQGAYEQYF,TGTGCCAGCAGCTTGGGACAGGGGGCCTACGAGCAGTACTTC
-,TRBV9,TRBJ2-1,-,CASSVGGPLSYNEQFF,TGTGCCAGCAGCGTGGGGGGGCCTCTTTCCTACAATGAGCAGTTCTTC
-,TRBV7-9,TRBJ2-7,TRBD2,CASSPGTSGSDEQYF,TGTGCCAGCAGCCCCGGGACTAGCGGGAGCGACGAGCAGTACTTC
-,TRBV11-3,TRBJ2-7,-,CASSPLGGSYEQYF,TGTGCCAGCAGCCCTCTAGGAGGCTCCTACGAGCAGTACTTC
-,TRBV6-6,TRBJ1-2,-,CASSYGGTGYGYTF,TGTGCCAGCAGTTACGGGGGCACTGGCTATGGCTACACCTTC
-,TRBV4-2,TRBJ1-4,-,CASSQEQGETYEKLFF,TGTGCCAGCAGCCAAGAACAGGGTGAGACGTATGAAAAACTGTTTTTT
-,TRBV5-4,TRBJ1-6,-,CASSEQWVNSPLHF,TGTGCCAGCAGCGAACAGTGGGTAAATTCACCCCTCCACTTT
-,TRBV5-1,TRBJ2-7,TRBD1,CASSLRDRGLDEQYF,TGCGCCAGCAGCCTCCGTGACAGGGGGCTCGACGAGCAGTACTTC
-,TRBV7-9,TRBJ2-7,TRBD1,CASADRGISYEQYF,TGTGCCAGCGCGGACAGGGGAATCTCCTACGAGCAGTACTTC
-,TRBV19,TRBJ1-1,-,CASIVQGATEAFF,TGTGCCAGTATCGTACAGGGTGCCACTGAAGCTTTCTTT
-,TRBV15,TRBJ2-7,-,CATSRVQTGSSEQYF,TGTGCCACCAGCAGAGTACAGACAGGCTCCTCCGAGCAGTACTTC
-,TRBV19,TRBJ1-1,-,CASSIGINTEAFF,TGTGCCAGTAGTATCGGTATAAACACTGAAGCTTTCTTT
-,TRBV2,TRBJ2-1,-,CASSDTLEVQSSYNEQFF,TGTGCCAGCAGTGACACACTAGAAGTTCAGAGCTCCTACAATGAGCAGTTCTTC
-,TRBV10-3,TRBJ1-2,-,CAISEGLNYGYTF,TGTGCCATCAGTGAGGGACTTAACTATGGCTACACCTTC
-,TRBV5-5,TRBJ1-1,-,CASSPWRVNTEAFF,TGTGCCAGCAGCCCATGGAGAGTGAACACTGAAGCTTTCTTT
-,TRBV19,TRBJ1-5,TRBD1,CASNPGQVRSGNQPQHF,TGTGCCAGTAACCCCGGACAGGTCCGCTCCGGCAATCAGCCCCAGCATTTT
few,TRBV19,TRBJ1-1,-,CASSILDTGPEAFF,TGTGCCAGTAGTATTCTGGACACAGGGCCAGAAGCTTTCTTT
-,TRBV29-1,TRBJ2-5,TRBD2,CSVQVAGQETQYF,TGCAGCGTTCAAGTAGCGGGCCAAGAGACCCAGTACTTC
-,TRBV9,TRBJ1-2,-,CASSVEGGNYGYTF,TGTGCCAGCAGCGTAGAGGGAGGCAACTATGGCTACACCTTC
-,TRBV28,TRBJ2-1,-,CASGRGPRAENNEQFF,TGTGCCAGTGGCAGGGGCCCTCGGGCAGAAAACAATGAGCAGTTCTTC
-,TRBV6-5,TRBJ1-3,-,CASVGGDSGNTIYF,TGTGCCTCTGTTGGGGGCGACTCTGGAAACACCATATATTTT
-,TRBV14,TRBJ2-6,TRBD1,CASSHLDRGSPGANVLTF,TGTGCCAGCAGCCATTTGGACAGGGGCAGCCCTGGGGCCAACGTCCTGACTTTC
-,TRBV30,TRBJ2-7,-,CGLEVMDSYEQYF,TGTGGCCTGGAGGTTATGGACAGCTACGAGCAGTACTTC
-,TRBV7-9,TRBJ2-2,TRBD1,CASERGHTGELFF,TGTGCCAGCGAGAGGGGGCATACCGGGGAGCTGTTTTTT
-,TRBV15,TRBJ2-3,TRBD2,CATSRDALIAGDSTDTQYF,TGTGCCACCAGCAGAGACGCACTTATAGCGGGAGACAGCACAGATACGCAGTATTTT
-,TRBV7-8,TRBJ2-5,-,CASSLARGLKETQYF,TGTGCCAGCAGCTTAGCGCGAGGCTTAAAAGAGACCCAGTACTTC
-,TRBV5-1,TRBJ1-2,-,CASSLGGADYGYTF,TGCGCCAGCAGCTTAGGAGGGGCAGATTATGGCTACACCTTC
-,TRBV28,TRBJ2-1,-,CASSLLSGEQFF,TGTGCCAGCAGTTTATTGTCGGGTGAGCAGTTCTTC
-,TRBV27,TRBJ2-5,TRBD1,CASSYRGGETQYF,TGTGCCAGCAGTTACAGGGGCGGAGAGACCCAGTACTTC
-,TRBV9,TRBJ2-3,-,CASSVDARVRDTQYF,TGTGCCAGCAGCGTAGATGCCAGGGTACGAGATACGCAGTATTTT
-,TRBV11-1,TRBJ2-3,-,CASSLGTTLLSTDTQYF,TGTGCCAGCAGCTTAGGGACTACCCTCCTAAGCACAGATACGCAGTATTTT
-,TRBV6-1,TRBJ2-7,-,CASTYRDSSYEQYF,TGTGCCAGCACCTACCGCGACAGTTCCTACGAGCAGTACTTC
-,TRBV5-1,TRBJ1-2,-,CASSLVQADGYTF,TGCGCCAGCAGCTTGGTACAGGCGGATGGCTACACCTTC
-,TRBV4-1,TRBJ2-2,TRBD2,CASSHLLAINTGELFF,TGCGCCAGCAGCCACCTACTAGCGATTAACACCGGGGAGCTGTTTTTT
-,TRBV19,TRBJ2-7,-,CASSIEDNRPYEQYF,TGTGCCAGTAGTATCGAGGACAACCGCCCCTACGAGCAGTACTTC
-,TRBV19,TRBJ2-1,-,CASSPGVSSYNEQFF,TGTGCCAGTAGTCCGGGGGTCAGCTCCTACAATGAGCAGTTCTTC
-,TRBV4-1,TRBJ1-1,-,CASSQDREGNTEAFF,TGCGCCAGCAGCCAAGATCGGGAGGGGAACACTGAAGCTTTCTTT
few,TRBV9,TRBJ2-7,TRBD1,CASSPRTGGSYEQYF,TGTGCCAGCAGCCCTCGGACAGGGGGGTCCTACGAGCAGTACTTC
-,TRBV14,TRBJ2-5,-,CASSQGARGGQETQYF,TGTGCCAGCAGCCAAGGGGCAAGGGGGGGACAAGAGACCCAGTACTTC
-,TRBV2,TRBJ1-3,TRBD1,CASSGGRGRGGNTIYF,TGTGCCAGCAGTGGGGGAAGGGGGCGCGGTGGAAACACCATATATTTT
-,TRBV5-4,TRBJ1-1,-,CASSFGGTEAFF,TGTGCCAGCAGCTTTGGGGGGACTGAAGCTTTCTTT
-,TRBV5-1,TRBJ2-7,-,CASSLSVGGYEQYF,TGCGCCAGCAGCTTGTCTGTGGGAGGCTACGAGCAGTACTTC
once,TRBV7-2,TRBJ2-7,-,CASSLVVIEGEEQYF,TGTGCCAGCAGCTTAGTGGTGATCGAGGGAGAGGAGCAGTACTTC